This entry concerns a single T cell receptor (beta chain). This record comes from a study of shared clonotypes between healthy human individuals. The sorted-subset replicate PCRs were given roughly 190 ng DNA, which is approximately 30,000 T cell genomes. Clones were read by immunoSEQ multiplex PCR, and TCRdb kept only the in-frame ones, dropping some. The sample consists of a few hundred thousand clones, around 87% of them appearing once. The V gene lost 7 bases and the J gene lost 1 base, with 14 bases spanning the gap. Germline loops: CDR1 MNHNS, CDR2 SASEGT. The CDR3 extends over 15 amino acids. The sample consisted of memory CD8+ T cells sorted from blood. The subset denotes: CD45RO+ cells pooled with CCR7-negative TemRA cells. This receptor was identified in a man aged 18 to 35 in good health. The V and J genes are TRBV6-1 and TRBJ1-3; tentative D call: TRBD1 (6 bases). The CDR3 DNA follows: TGTGCCAGCAAGATCCGGGACACGTCTGGAAACACCATATATTTT. Protein product: CASKIRDTSGNTIYF.